This TCR beta chain was identified in a study of OX40 agonist ivuxolimab in advanced cancers. The V gene's germline CDR1 is SGHRS and CDR2 YFSETQ. This CDR3 region has 13 residues. The V end lost 1 base, the J end lost 3 bases, and 7 bases lay between the germline ends. TCRdb's table, derived via immunoSEQ multiplex PCR, lists solely in-frame clones and lacks some. The sample holds around 71,000 clones, roughly 86% seen once. V gene TRBV5-1 combines with J gene TRBJ1-2, with D unresolved. The sequence was collected from an adult with an advanced solid tumor such as melanoma, head and neck, liver or kidney cancer. The source material was CD4+ or CD8+ T cells sorted from blood, sampled in a trial of the OX40 agonist ivuxolimab. Written as DNA, the CDR3 is TGCGCCAGCAGCTTGCAAGTGGACTATGGCTACACCTTC. Translation gives CASSLQVDYGYTF. The variable domain in full, with the rest retrieved from reference TRBV5-1 and TRBJ1-2, is KAGVTQTPRYLIKTRGQQVTLSCSPISGHRSVSWYQQTPGQGLQFLFEYFSETQRNKGNFPGRFSGRQFSNSRSEMNVSTLELGDSALYLCASSLQVDYGYTFGSGTRLTVV.